The 22 T cell receptor beta chains below were found in one sample sequenced in a study of T cell responses to AZD1222 COVID-19 vaccine. Assay used: immunoSEQ multiplex PCR; TCRdb lists only in-frame clones, some missing. Of 95,000 to 100,000 clones listed, 84% are singletons. The starting material was peripheral blood, obtained 28 days after the second AZD1222 dose. These TCRs come from an adult who received the AZD1222 COVID-19 vaccine.

The chain joins TRBV5-1 to TRBJ2-1; 8 bases agree with TRBD2. Germline V gives CDR1 SGHRS, CDR2 YFSETQ. V was pared by 3 bases and J by 7 bases, with 6 bases of the junction left unmatched. This CDR3 is built from 14 residues. The DNA of the CDR3 is TGCGCCAGCAGCTCAAACCGACTAGCGAATGAGCAGTTCTTC. Encoded protein: CASSSNRLANEQFF.

This chain connects TRBV7-2 to TRBJ1-4, with D unclear. V was pared by 3 bases and J by 8 bases, with 7 bases between. The CDR3 runs 12 residues. CDR1 SGHTA and CDR2 FQGNSA come from the germline V gene. CDR3 in DNA: TGTGCCAGCAGCTTTGGGTGGGAAAAACTGTTTTTT. Translated, it gives CASSFGWEKLFF.

The chain combines TRBV5-4 with TRBJ1-3; tentatively, D is TRBD1 (6 bases). CDR1 is SGHNT, CDR2 YYREEE, per germline (reference sequence). The CDR3 is 18 amino acids. Trimming removed 0 bases at V and 2 bases at J, with 18 bases between. CDR3 DNA: TGTGCCAGCAGCTTGGCCGGAGGGGGAGGAAAACCTGGAAACACCATATATTTT. Its translation: CASSLAGGGGKPGNTIYF.

The chain combines TRBV11-2 with TRBJ1-3; D gene unclear. CDR3 length equals 15 residues. CDR1 is SGHAT, CDR2 FQNNGV, per germline. The germline V and J ends were trimmed by 3 bases and 0 bases, with 9 bases remaining between them. DNA of the CDR3: TGTGCCAGCAGCTTGATCGGTAGCTCTGGAAACACCATATATTTT. Its protein product is CASSLIGSSGNTIYF. Full variable domain (outside the CDR3, taken from reference TRBV11-2 and TRBJ1-3): EAGVAQSPRYKIIEKRQSVAFWCNPISGHATLYWYQQILGQGPKLLIQFQNNGVVDDSQLPKDRFSAERLKGVDSTLKIQPAKLEDSAVYLCASSLIGSSGNTIYFGEGSWLTVV.

This chain links TRBV4-1 with TRBJ2-7, with D perhaps being TRBD1 or TRBD2 (5 bases each). The CDR3 spans 15 residues. Looked up from germline, CDR1 is MGHRA and CDR2 is YSYEKL. Trimming shortened V by 3 bases and J by 4 bases, and 16 bases separated the two germline ends. The DNA of the CDR3 is TGCGCCAGCAGCCAGAACCGTGGGACCCCTTACGAGCAGTACTTC. It specifies CASSQNRGTPYEQYF.

The V call is TRBV6-6, the J call TRBJ1-2, with D perhaps TRBD1 (5 bases). Germline CDR1 is MNHNY and CDR2 is SVGAGI (reference sequence). V was pared by 10 bases and J by 6 bases, with 15 bases between. The CDR3 has 12 residues. The CDR3 DNA reads as TGTGCCACTACCGCAGGGAAAAATGGCTACACCTTC. Its translation: CATTAGKNGYTF.

CDR3: CAISESGSQPFF. DNA of the CDR3: TGTGCCATCAGTGAATCGGGGAGTCAGCCTTTCTTT. The chain is built from TRBV10-3 and TRBJ1-1, with D hard to call. V dropped 3 bases and J dropped 12 bases, with 14 bases sitting between them. Germline V CDR1 and CDR2: ENHRY, SYGVKD. The CDR3 loop spans 12 amino acids.

This chain uses TRBV5-6 with TRBJ1-1; 8 nucleotides match TRBD1. V lost 0 bases, J lost 11 bases, and 6 bases stayed unmatched. The germline V gene encodes CDR1 SGHDT and CDR2 YYEEEE. The CDR3 runs to 13 residues. The CDR3 sequence: CASSLGATGAAFF. CDR3 bases: TGTGCCAGCAGCTTGGGGGCGACAGGGGCGGCTTTCTTT.

The chain recombines TRBV18 with TRBJ2-1; perhaps D is TRBD1 or TRBD2 (5 bases each). This CDR3 contains 17 residues. Germline-derived CDR1 and CDR2 are KGHSH and LQKENI. V was shortened by 3 bases and J by 6 bases, with 21 bases between the two germline ends. The CDR3 nucleotides read TGTGCCAGCTCACCTATACTAGTGGCTAGGGGCCGCAATGAGCAGTTCTTC. Its translation is CASSPILVARGRNEQFF.

V gene TRBV7-2 combines with J gene TRBJ2-5; D not resolved. Trimming took off 1 base at V and 5 bases at J, with 5 bases between the two ends. The CDR3 has 12 residues. The V gene's germline CDR1 is SGHTA and CDR2 FQGNSA. The CDR3 DNA follows: TGTGCCAGCAGCTTAGTATTGGAGACCCAGTACTTC. Translation: CASSLVLETQYF.

This chain links TRBV5-1 with TRBJ2-5; 9 nucleotides agree with TRBD2. Germline CDR1 and CDR2: SGHRS and YFSETQ. The CDR3 consists of 18 residues. V gave up 4 bases and J gave up 5 bases; unmatched junction bases: 18. This CDR3 is CASSHRGLAPDVLETQYF. The CDR3 coding sequence is TGCGCCAGCAGCCACCGAGGACTAGCGCCGGACGTATTGGAGACCCAGTACTTC. Full variable domain (missing parts from reference TRBV5-1 and TRBJ2-5): KAGVTQTPRYLIKTRGQQVTLSCSPISGHRSVSWYQQTPGQGLQFLFEYFSETQRNKGNFPGRFSGRQFSNSRSEMNVSTLELGDSALYLCASSHRGLAPDVLETQYFGPGTRLLVL.

V and J are TRBV9 and TRBJ2-3; 8 positions agree with TRBD1. Germline CDR1 SGDLS, CDR2 YYNGEE. This CDR3 contains 14 residues. Germline trimming cut 1 base from V and 3 bases from J; bases unmatched to any gene: 1. CDR3: CASSVWTGTDTQYF. CDR3 nucleotides: TGTGCCAGCAGCGTATGGACAGGGACAGATACGCAGTATTTT.

This chain joins TRBV11-3 and TRBJ2-2; 10 nucleotides match TRBD2. Germline V gene sequence: CDR1 SGHNT, CDR2 YENEEA. This CDR3 region has 14 residues. The trim removed 9 bases at V and 5 bases at J, leaving 6 bases unmatched. The DNA of the CDR3 is TGTGCCAGACAGCGGGAGGGCCAGACCGGGGAGCTGTTTTTT. As protein: CARQREGQTGELFF.

The chain combines TRBV5-1 with TRBJ2-1; 7 bases align to TRBD1. Germline lookup yields CDR1 SGHRS and CDR2 YFSETQ. V lost 0 bases, J lost 4 bases, and 4 bases stayed unmatched. The CDR3 runs to 15 residues. The CDR3 coding sequence is TGCGCCAGCAGCTTGGGTGGGACAGATTACAATGAGCAGTTCTTC. Its protein product is CASSLGGTDYNEQFF.

CDR3: CASSLRGTSGVDEQFF. In DNA, the CDR3 is TGTGCCAGCAGCTTAAGGGGGACTAGCGGGGTCGATGAGCAGTTCTTC. This sequence joins TRBV11-3 and TRBJ2-1, with 13 positions matching TRBD2. The V segment lost 2 bases and the J segment 8 bases; nucleotides outside the gene matches: 6. There are 16 residues in the CDR3. The germline CDR1 and CDR2 sequences are SGHNT and YENEEA.

V is TRBV2 and J is TRBJ2-3; the D gene could be TRBD1 or TRBD2 (6 bases each). CDR1 is SNHLY and CDR2 is FYNNEI in the germline V gene. The CDR3 is 11 amino acids. The V and J ends lost 10 bases and 6 bases respectively, with 11 bases between them. Written as DNA, the CDR3 is TGTGCCATCGGGGGCCGGGATACGCAGTATTTT. Translated, it gives CAIGGRDTQYF.

The chain carries TRBV5-1 and TRBJ2-6, with D possibly TRBD2 on 6 matching bases. The germline V gene has CDR1 SGHRS and CDR2 YFSETQ. V lost 3 bases, J lost 2 bases, and 12 bases lay in between. This CDR3 contains 16 residues. CDR3 in amino acids: CASSYGGSAGANVLTF. As DNA, the CDR3 is TGCGCCAGCAGCTACGGGGGTTCAGCTGGGGCCAACGTCCTGACTTTC.

The CDR3 sequence: CASSQERAAGPSGYTF. Written as DNA, the CDR3 is TGTGCCAGCAGCCAAGAGCGTGCCGCAGGTCCCTCCGGCTACACCTTC. V usage is TRBV3-1 (or the pseudogene TRBV3-2) and J usage is TRBJ1-2; D gene unclear. The germline V and J ends were trimmed by 0 bases and 8 bases, with 19 bases remaining between them. Germline V gene lookup returns CDR1 LGHDT and CDR2 YNNKEL (reference sequence). This CDR3 is 16 amino acids long.

The J gene is TRBJ2-1, the V gene TRBV7-9; the D is unclear. Germline V lookup: CDR1 SEHNR, CDR2 FQNEAQ (reference sequence). Deletions cut 5 bases from V and 5 bases from J, with 13 bases between. The CDR3 length is 14 residues. The CDR3 region is CASSQLRNDNEQFF. CDR3 sequence (DNA): TGTGCCAGCAGCCAACTCCGAAACGACAATGAGCAGTTCTTC.

V is TRBV23-1 and J is TRBJ1-1; D possibly corresponds to TRBD1 (6 bases). TRBV23-1 is classed as an ORF, of uncertain function. The CDR3 is 16 residues long. Between the trimmed V and J ends, which lost 3 bases and 1 base, there was a span of 15 bases. The CDR3 reads CASSQTDRRRNTEAFF. As DNA, the CDR3 is TGCGCCAGCAGTCAGACCGACAGGCGAAGGAACACTGAAGCTTTCTTT.

The genes are TRBV29-1 and TRBJ2-7; TRBD2 might be the D (7 bases). Germline V gene sequence: CDR1 SQVTM, CDR2 ANQGSEA. V was pared by 3 bases and J by 7 bases, with 16 bases between. This CDR3 contains 13 residues. The CDR3 reads CSVDPGGSGEQYF. CDR3 coding DNA: TGCAGCGTTGACCCGGGGGGCTCTGGGGAGCAGTACTTC.

The chain has TRBV12-3 or TRBV12-4 and TRBJ2-5; unclear D gene. The CDR3 contains 12 residues. V shed 2 bases and J shed 5 bases, with 6 bases lying between them. Written as DNA, the CDR3 is TGTGCCAGCAGTTTAAGTTCCGAGACCCAGTACTTC. As protein: CASSLSSETQYF.